The 2 T cell receptor beta chains below were found in one sample sequenced in a study of blood T cells in healthy people across ages. For the second PCR, which ran for about 6 to 11 cycles, a sample-barcoded 5' primer and a J-beta primer mix were used. One entry per CDR3 protein results from TCRdb running MiXCR on the 5' RACE reads. The data hold almost 800,000 distinct CDR3 sequences, with roughly 64% observed a single time. Source material: blood. These receptors all come from a man between 25 and 39 years old in good health.

The chain uses TRBV27 and TRBJ2-2; D is ambiguous. Trimming removed 8 bases at V and 6 bases at J, with 13 bases between. The germline gives CDR1 MNHEY, CDR2 SMNVEV (reference sequence). This CDR3 comprises 13 residues. Written as DNA, the CDR3 is TGTGCCAGCCAACGACCGGGTGCCGGGGAGCTGTTTTTT. It specifies CASQRPGAGELFF.

CDR3 protein: CSAKRGGDESYNSPLHF. The CDR3 DNA reads as TGCAGTGCCAAGAGAGGAGGGGACGAATCCTATAATTCACCCCTCCACTTT. V and J are TRBV20-1 and TRBJ1-6, with a tentative D call TRBD1 (5 bases). CDR3 length equals 17 residues. The V gene lost 6 bases and the J gene lost 1 base, with 19 bases spanning the gap. The germline CDR1 and CDR2 sequences are DFQATT and SNEGSKA (reference sequence).